This TCR beta chain was found in a study of shared clonotypes between healthy human individuals (dated by TCRdb to the early 2020s). In the study overall: The cohort included three men and a couple of women between 18 and 49 years of age. For each donor, three plates each were used for CD4 naive and CD4 memory, two plates were used for CD8 naive, and one plate was used for CD8 memory. Different laboratories and diverse techniques were used to prepare libraries and sequence TCR repertoires, to increase sequencing depth and limit assay-specific biases. The study deeply sequenced blood TCR repertoires of several healthy adults to estimate repertoire size and the extent of clonotype sharing between individuals. Per donor, leukapheresis produced somewhere between about 0.94 and 9 billion PBMCs. Results and caveats for the whole study, not just this receptor: Sampling was limited to blood, and TCR repertoires in tissue likely differ from TCR repertoires in blood. Compared with non-shared clonotypes, the clonotypes found in all four sorted-subset donors had higher generation probabilities. Naive subsets generally had larger estimated clonotype richness than memory subsets. Based on pairwise subsampling, the degree of clonotype sharing among donors was expected to be affected by sequencing depth. Because the study included a small number of donors, the genetic and exposure-history diversity represented was limited. Approximately 5% of naive CD4, 3% to 3.5% of naive CD8, about 2.1% of memory CD4, and around 0.4% of memory CD8 clonotypes were shared across several donors. Incomplete sequencing was indicated by rarefaction of sorted-subset datasets, despite the large sequencing depth.

Remarks on this clone: What this receptor recognizes is not known. No base qualities exist here, and no much larger clone lies one base off it.

The donors were healthy, HIV-negative adults who had no recently reported acute infections or vaccinations. Every donor was a Caucasian adult residing in Nashville, Tennessee, USA. Magnetic negative selection was used to enrich CD4+ T cells, after which naive cells were positively selected on CD45RA and the negative fraction became the memory subset. Blood was collected by leukapheresis, and PBMCs were isolated by Ficoll-Histopaque density gradient centrifugation and then cryopreserved in liquid nitrogen vapor phase. Analytical flow cytometry was used to check the purity and quantity of every magnetically sorted T cell population. From each sorted fraction, genomic DNA was isolated and quantified by UV absorbance on a Nanodrop 2000c. TCR CDR3 regions were amplified from genomic DNA by multiplex PCR using the deep immunoSEQ assay. Genomic DNA extracted from each cell subset was distributed evenly over all wells of several immunoSEQ 96-well plates, and each plate served as one replicate. For sorted subsets, approximately 190 ng genomic DNA, equal to tens of thousands of T cell genomes, was loaded into each replicate PCR. Purified libraries were quantified with a Qubit 3.0 fluorometer, sized on a Bioanalyzer 2100, and re-quantified with the KAPA Library Quantification kit. Each immunoSEQ 96-well plate was sequenced on its own single-read 150-cycle Illumina NextSeq 550 flow cell. The paper's data handling went like this. The immunoSEQ output contained only junctional sequences without quality scores, so filtering could not match that applied to full-length reads. Sequences were annotated with PyIR, a Python wrapper for IgBLAST v1.9, and V/J genes and CDR3 were assigned using IMGT germline references. Any read was removed if the V/J assignment was weak (E-value above 1e-6), the CDR3 was missing, or the read contained stop codons, out-of-frame junctions, or ambiguous translated residues. A V3J clonotype was defined by an identical inferred V gene, J gene, and CDR3 amino acid sequence. To compute the percentage overlap between repertoires, the number of shared unique clonotypes was divided by the size of the smaller repertoire. Three approaches were used to assess repertoire richness: RTK rarefaction, the Chao1 estimator, and Recon v2.1 estimates of unobserved clonotypes. OLGA was used to compute generation probabilities for all TCRbeta clonotypes that the gDNA method yielded from a handful of donors. Entries here come from immuneACCESS through TCRdb and include only in-frame sequences with V and J called. Some clones fail to appear in such tables; in the studies checked, an unresolved V gene covers under half of the shortfall, and the cause of the remainder is unknown. The V and J calls and clone size were taken over from that table, and D and trimming were inferred from the DNA. The sample table lists 1.4 million or so clones, about 98.5% of them with a count of one. About 0.35% of the sample comes from the top ten.

CDR1 SGDLS and CDR2 YYNGEE were looked up in the germline V gene. The CDR3 spans 16 residues, from the cysteine through the phenylalanine. Of all the DNA, just the CDR3 is kept, 48 bases in frame from base 1. V ends up 0 bases short and J 2 bases short, with an unmatched junction base count of 3. This clonotype originated in a man aged 25-45 years in good health. The sample taken for sequencing was naive CD4+ T cells sorted from blood. The cell subset or site label for this specimen denotes: CD45RA+ positively selected. The chain is encoded by TRBV9 joined to TRBJ2-3; TRBD2 fits 10 bases in the junction. The nucleotide sequence is given as TGTGCCAGCAGCGTAGCTCTAGCGGGGGCCACAGATACGCAGTATTTT. Its product reads: CASSVALAGATDTQYF.